This T cell receptor beta chain is from a study of early T cells in non-severe SARS-CoV-2 infection. Study overall: Sequenced bulk RNA came from whole blood that was unsorted, and chains were unpaired. Study-wide findings and caveats: The matching step, a VDJdb search, favored anti-spike CD8 responses and missed private and CD4 specificities.

This CDR3 has 13 amino acids. V was clipped by 8 bases and J by 5 bases, with 10 bases between them. CDR1 and CDR2 from the germline V gene are SGHDN and FVKESK. The table lists this clonotype with many counts. No antigen is known for it. Tagging with unique molecular identifiers was applied to individual cDNA molecules. TCRdb re-called the 5' RACE reads with MiXCR, one entry per CDR3 protein. The data hold tens of thousands of distinct CDR3 sequences, with about 10% observed a single time. Source: whole blood, taken at baseline. V usage is TRBV14 and J usage is TRBJ1-6; TRBD1 is a possible D gene (5 bases). This clonotype was obtained from an adult who was a healthcare worker with PCR-confirmed SARS-CoV-2 infection or an uninfected control (not recorded which). CDR3 DNA: TGTGCCAGCCGGGACTGGGATAATTCACCCCTCCACTTT. This gives the protein CASRDWDNSPLHF.